This T cell receptor beta chain derives from a study of somatic mutations in cytotoxic T cells in rheumatoid arthritis. Assay: immunoSEQ multiplex PCR; the TCRdb copy retains only in-frame clones and omits some. Of roughly 6,800 clones listed, 70% to 85% are singletons. Details on this clone: The antigen is unknown.

V lost 10 bases and J lost 3, with 19 bases in between. CDR3 size: 14 residues. The germline V gene has CDR1 SNHLY and CDR2 FYNNEI. Notes on the study in general: CD8+ T-cell clonality showed no significant difference between rheumatoid arthritis patients and age-matched healthy controls. There were about an eighth of the roughly 60 patients in whom the largest CD8+ clone exceeded 20% of CD8+ cells. It was in rheumatoid arthritis patients, but not in healthy controls, that CD8+ clonality increased with age.

The chain is built from TRBV2 and TRBJ2-7; D possibly uses TRBD1 or TRBD2 (5 bases each). The sample in question was CD8+ T cells sorted from blood, obtained at a follow-up visit. The TCR was taken from a woman in her 70s with rheumatoid arthritis. The CDR3 DNA reads TGTGCCACCGGTTCGGACAAAACTAGCTACGAGCAGTACTTC. Translation gives CATGSDKTSYEQYF.